Here is one TCR beta chain with its context. The antigen it binds to is not known. The input lacks base qualities; no much larger clone sits a single base away. The cohort consisted of some 730 healthy bone marrow donors. Cohort members were all nominally healthy when sampled, although unrecorded immune exposures were likely present. Of the 670 or so cohort members, about 280 had positive CMV serostatus and about 360 had negative CMV serostatus, and CMV serostatus was not recorded for the donor. Each donor provided a peripheral blood sample, and peripheral blood mononuclear cells were used for TCR beta sequencing. The Qiagen DNeasy Blood Extraction Kit was used to extract genomic DNA from the blood cell samples. This record comes from a study of cytomegalovirus exposure and HLA in healthy donors listed by TCRdb under 2017. Regarding the study in general: In an earlier analysis of approximately 500 of the donors, 276 Gb of sequence data and approximately 120 million unique TCR beta sequences from approximately 180 million T cells were reported. About 280 gigabases of sequencing data and approximately 84 million unique TCR sequences were included in an early release covering about 700 HLA-typed donors. The genetic ancestry cluster associated with self-reported Caucasian donors included over 65% of the approximately 410 genotyped donors. The study aimed to test whether cataloging public T cell receptors could reveal signatures of past pathogen exposure. The study used immunosequencing to profile the T cell repertoires of 670 or so subjects and linked those repertoires to cytomegalovirus serostatus. Along with the approximately 670-subject first cohort, a separate validation cohort of over 90 different subjects was used. To predict cytomegalovirus infection status, the study combined high-throughput TCR immunosequencing, statistical association of individual TCRs with disease status, and machine learning. A later analysis re-examined previously published TCR beta repertoires from just over 650 donors and added high-resolution HLA genotyping to investigate patterns of TCR occurrence. Rather than using new phenotypic data, the later analysis identified candidate immune exposures from TCR beta sequences and from how often those sequences occurred across donors. An earlier analysis of several hundred of the donors applied high-throughput TCR beta sequencing to assess whether each TCR beta V gene segment acted as functional or pseudogenic. Alongside the repertoire data, information on donor age, sex, ethnicity and CMV serostatus was compiled. A later genetic analysis took genome-wide SNP genotypes for about three fifths of the roughly 700 donors and used that subset as a discovery cohort. Every discovery cohort repertoire had been produced on one sequencing platform. HLA typing covered class I and class II loci at four-digit resolution. The number of typed donors differed by locus: about 620-630 for A, B, C, DRB1 and DQB1; 522 for DQA1; approximately 600 for DPA1; and 400 to 480 for DPB1. About five DR-DQ haplotypes were treated as single units for association and clustering because of strong linkage in the cohort. Across approximately 400 genotyped donors of the cohort, an average of 235,054 unique TCR beta nucleotide sequences per donor were sequenced, and 15% to 20% of those sequences were non-productive. Summary of the overall study and its limitations: The classifier was reported to diagnose cytomegalovirus status with high specificity and sensitivity in both the original and validation cohorts. Linkage disequilibrium might explain the correlated functional status among segregating V segments, but an unknown experimental factor could not be excluded. A further reported finding was that TCR beta sequences accurately predicted the HLA-A and HLA-B alleles for most subjects in the first cohort. The earlier analysis of approximately 560 of the donors excluded some 15 rarely observed V segments, including chromosome 9 orphons, because counts were too low. A later analysis reported that several top co-occurrence clusters appeared linked to parvovirus B19, influenza, CMV and Epstein-Barr virus. The study listed approximately 150 TCR beta chains as associated with cytomegalovirus. Assigning TCR associations to individual alleles was difficult when HLA alleles, especially DR and DQ, strongly co-occurred. In an earlier analysis of more than 500 of the donors, most TCR beta V segments appeared in productive rearrangements about 90% or about 30% of the time, broadly matching IMGT annotations. This cohort had only TCR beta chains sequenced, and the lack of alpha or paired-chain data limited which features could be detected. According to a later analysis, most CMV-associated TCR beta chains appeared to be HLA-restricted, and the HLA associations seemed to be driven largely by CMV exposure. In a later genetic analysis, fewer N-insertions in productive TCRs were reported among donors in an Asian-associated ancestry cluster than the roughly 700-donor mean. V-gene and J-gene trimming of TCR beta chains was associated with a missense DCLRE1C variant in a later genetic analysis, and the association was replicated in an independent cohort. In vitro tests confirmed that a few of the cytomegalovirus-associated TCR beta chains recognize cytomegalovirus antigens. Because some donors lacked HLA typing at each locus, the association tests relied only on the typed subset. Specific HLA alleles were associated with 15,000 to 20,000 TCR beta sequences at a false discovery rate of 0.05 in a later analysis. In a later analysis, the rate of TCR association differed among HLA loci, with DRB1 alleles having the most associated TCRs and HLA-C alleles having the fewest. Across donors, most TCR sequences were observed very rarely, whereas some public TCRs were present in many individuals. CMV serostatus was the only immune exposure information available for the cohort. Presence/absence analyses assumed roughly uniform sequencing depth across donors, an assumption that may not hold. According to the authors, the approach could potentially be generalized to other disease states and immunological phenotypes. A group of highly shared sequence variants was considered likely to be a technical artifact of the sequencing pipeline. In a later analysis, HLA-associated TCR beta chains showed more clonal expansion and lower generation probabilities than non-associated chains that were equally common.

Library prep was done by the immunoSEQ multiplex PCR assay. The multiplex PCR relied on a mix of 60 forward primers for TCR Vbeta segments and 13 reverse primers for TCR Jbeta segments. Amplification of the CDR3 region of rearranged TCR beta genes was performed with a multiplex PCR assay on genomic DNA. On the Illumina HiSeq System, the amplified TCR beta libraries were sequenced as 87-base-pair reads. The authors processed their data as follows. In a later analysis, some 80 million unique TCR beta chains were counted across the roughly 670 repertoires, and around 10 million of these chains were shared by at least two donors. Raw reads were error-corrected and collapsed into unique sequences by a nearest-neighbor algorithm in which closely related sequences were merged to remove PCR and sequencing errors. CDR3 sequences were aligned to IMGT reference sequences to assign V, D and J gene segments. For a sequence to be retained, at least a six-nucleotide match to both a V gene segment and a J gene segment was required. A rearrangement was called productive if the CDR3 had no stop codons and remained in frame with V and J, and every other rearrangement was called non-productive. CDR3 was defined by IMGT convention, running from the second conserved V-encoded cysteine to the conserved J-encoded phenylalanine. The earlier analysis of 500 to 650 of the donors excluded any sequence lacking an unambiguous match to a single V gene segment. An earlier analysis of fewer than 750 of the donors called V segments functional above 56.7% productive rearrangements and segregating when the between-donor standard deviation exceeded 5%. A statistical classification framework was built to diagnose cytomegalovirus status from the catalog of TCR beta chain sequences. In a later analysis, TCR nucleotide sequences were compared against IMGT/GENE-DB human TR gene sequences so that V and J genes could be assigned. The TCRdist pipeline was used in a later analysis to assign CDR3 sequences and most-parsimonious VDJ recombination scenarios. In a later analysis, each TCR beta chain was defined by its CDR3 amino acid sequence together with its V-gene family, and reads lacking a unique V-gene family were excluded. As a way to deal with suspected cross-contamination and a sequencing artifact, a later analysis dropped roughly 600 nucleotide sequences that were highly shared and had low generation probability. For each public chain, a later analysis derived a clonal expansion index from normalized ranks of inferred template counts within each repertoire. Generation probabilities in a later analysis came from a VDJ recombination model fitted to out-of-frame rearrangements, and those results were checked against IGoR. Hypergeometric tests were used in a later analysis to score TCR-TCR, TCR-HLA and TCR-CMV co-occurrence, with a repertoire-size bias correction applied to the TCR pairs. False discovery rates were estimated in a later analysis by permuting HLA or CMV assignments 20 times. In a later analysis, co-occurring TCRs were grouped using DBSCAN, with TCRdist sequence similarity added in when clustering inside HLA-allele-positive subsets. Co-occurrence clustering excluded repertoires with fewer than 30,000 or more than 120,000 public chains, plus five with anomalous nucleotide sharing. In TCRdb, the immuneACCESS table is reduced to in-frame sequences with V and J assigned. These tables do not hold every clone; where another copy was compared, an unresolved V gene accounts for under half, and the others remain unexplained. The V and J calls and clone size come from that table; D and trimming were worked out from the DNA. In this sample the table shows roughly 120,000 clones, 65% to 80% of which occur a single time. The ten largest clones represent over 1% of the sample.

The source of this sequence is a human donor in good health. The sequenced sample was PBMCs.

CDR3 sequence: CASSQGRAGVLTGELFF. The nucleotide sequence reads as follows: TGCGCCAGCAGCCAAGGGCGGGCGGGGGTGCTCACCGGGGAGCTGTTTTTT. The chain links TRBV4-1 with TRBJ2-2; 7 of the junction bases match TRBD2. At the junction V is shortened by 1 base and J by 4 bases; bases outside the gene matches: 9. Via the germline V gene, CDR1 is MGHRA and CDR2 YSYEKL. The CDR3 runs 17 amino acids, cysteine and phenylalanine included. CDR3 DNA is the only sequence kept; it has 51 bases, read in frame from the first base.